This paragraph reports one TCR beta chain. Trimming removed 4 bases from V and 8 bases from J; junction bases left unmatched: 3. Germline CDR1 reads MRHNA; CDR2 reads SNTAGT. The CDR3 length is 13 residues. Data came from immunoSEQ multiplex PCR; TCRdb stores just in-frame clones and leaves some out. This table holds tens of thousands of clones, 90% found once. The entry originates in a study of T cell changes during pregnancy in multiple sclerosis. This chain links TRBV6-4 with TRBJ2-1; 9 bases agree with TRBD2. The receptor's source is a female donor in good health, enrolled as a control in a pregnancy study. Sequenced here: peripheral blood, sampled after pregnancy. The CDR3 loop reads CASSGTSVDEQFF. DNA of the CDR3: TGTGCCAGCAGTGGGACTAGCGTCGATGAGCAGTTCTTC.